Described below is a single T cell receptor (beta chain) sequence and its context. Its antigen is undetermined. With the read ending 3 residues before the CDR3 end, the germline J gene is used to fill in that end. The data are from a study of T cells in women clearing cervical HPV infection. Sequencing used immunoSEQ multiplex PCR; TCRdb keeps in-frame clones, though not all of them. The sample has tens of thousands of clones; the top ten hold around 4%. Germline values: CDR1 SNHLY, CDR2 FYNNEI. V was shortened by 10 bases and J by 4 bases, with 10 bases between the two germline ends. There are 11 residues in the CDR3. Study-wide results and limits: Repertoire richness, not evenness, was significantly elevated in CIN3+ cases versus controls. Combining TCR richness with V gene abundances gave about 0.87 AUC. Controls had more TRBV6-7 (about 0.15%) than cases (approximately 0.11%).

Sequenced sample: blood buffy coat. The clonotype was recovered from a woman aged 18 to 75 with a cervical HPV16 infection that either progressed to CIN3+ or cleared (not recorded which). This chain uses TRBV2 with TRBJ1-2, with unresolved D. The CDR3 protein is CAITATYGYTF. CDR3 DNA (partial): TGTGCCATTACAGCCACCTATGGC.